These T cell receptor beta chains were read from a single sample in a study of shared clonotypes between healthy human individuals. Profiling relied on immunoSEQ multiplex PCR, and the TCRdb table lists in-frame clones only, not all of them. The repertoire holds over a million clones, with approximately 80% as singletons. The sequenced material came from memory CD4+ T cells from PBMCs. Receptors were obtained from a man aged 18 to 29 in good health. Some clones in this sample may be carry-over from other donors' samples. CDR3s leave out the opening cysteine and the closing phenylalanine or tryptophan. D genes are given only for firm matches.

>TRBV6-5|NA|TRBJ2-2
ASSYSARRGELF
>TRBV18|TRBD2|TRBJ2-1
ASSLLAGGYNEQF
>TRBV18|TRBD1|TRBJ1-1
ASSADRGAEAF
>TRBV7-9|NA|TRBJ1-2
ASSLGPGGCT
>TRBV21-1|NA|TRBJ2-7
ASSKGSHEQY
>TRBV7-8|TRBD1|TRBJ2-3
ASSLTGALDTQY
>TRBV28|NA|TRBJ1-5
ASSLVGAVQPQH
>TRBV9|NA|TRBJ1-3
ASSARPRGYSGNTIY
>TRBV4-3|NA|TRBJ2-1
ASSGGGSYNEQF
>TRBV29-1|NA|TRBJ1-4
SVPGSGGNEKLF
>TRBV11-1|NA|TRBJ2-7
ASTPRQGGDEQY
>TRBV7-8|TRBD2|TRBJ2-7
ASSARTSGSLPYEQY
>TRBV7-2|TRBD2|TRBJ2-7
ASSLVGGRAPDEQY
>TRBV11-2|NA|TRBJ1-4
ASSLGRISATNEKLF
>TRBV4-3|NA|TRBJ2-5
ASSQDWLAETQY
>TRBV28|TRBD1|TRBJ1-5
ASSFRDRGQH
>TRBV28|NA|TRBJ2-7
ASSLWAGNYEQY
>TRBV5-6|TRBD2|TRBJ2-1
ASSFRTSGSRSF
>TRBV11-2|TRBD1|TRBJ2-7
ASSPNPRDRGDEQY
>TRBV25-1|NA|TRBJ2-1
ASSDWRGTYNEQF
>TRBV11-2|NA|TRBJ1-1
ASSLSSDTEAF
>TRBV4-1|NA|TRBJ2-3
ASSHPGQGTDTQY
>TRBV25-1|NA|TRBJ2-7
ASSIAGAYEQY
>TRBV18|TRBD2|TRBJ2-1
ASSPTLAGGVNEQF